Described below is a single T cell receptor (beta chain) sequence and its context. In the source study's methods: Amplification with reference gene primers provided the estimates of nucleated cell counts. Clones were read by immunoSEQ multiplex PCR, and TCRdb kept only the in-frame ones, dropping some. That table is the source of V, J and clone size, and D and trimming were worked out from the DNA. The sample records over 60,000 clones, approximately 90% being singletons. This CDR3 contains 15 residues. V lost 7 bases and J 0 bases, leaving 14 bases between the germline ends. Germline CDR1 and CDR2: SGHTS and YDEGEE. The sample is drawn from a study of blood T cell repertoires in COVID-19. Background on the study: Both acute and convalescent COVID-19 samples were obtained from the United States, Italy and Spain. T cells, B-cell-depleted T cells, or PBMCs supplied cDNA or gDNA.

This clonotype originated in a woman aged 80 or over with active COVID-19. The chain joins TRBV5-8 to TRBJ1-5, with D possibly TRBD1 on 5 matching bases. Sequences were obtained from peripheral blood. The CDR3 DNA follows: TGTGCCAGCCAACTTCAGGGATATAGCAATCAGCCCCAGCATTTT. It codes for CASQLQGYSNQPQHF. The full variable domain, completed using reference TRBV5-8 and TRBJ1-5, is EAGVTQSPTHLIKTRGQQATLRCSPISGHTSVYWYQQALGLGLQFLLWYDEGEERNRGNFPPRFSGRQFPNYSSELNVNALELEDSALYLCASQLQGYSNQPQHFGDGTRLSIL.